What follows are 26 T cell receptor beta chains derived from one specimen sequenced in a study of regulatory T cells. Study-wide points: In CD3G-deficient patients, conventional CD4+ T cells were enriched for hydrophobic CDR3 residues at positions 6 and 7.

For these receptors, no antigen is known. The PCR used 52 TRBV and 13 TRBJ primers. Produced via immunoSEQ multiplex PCR; TCRdb's table is partial and in-frame only. This table holds about 17,000 clones, 84% found once. The sequenced material came from conventional CD4+ T cells sorted from blood. The receptors originated from a person in their thirties with CD3G deficiency.

The J gene is TRBJ2-5, the V gene TRBV5-1; possibly TRBD2 for D (6 bases). In germline, CDR1 is SGHRS, CDR2 YFSETQ. V was shortened by 4 bases and J by 1 base, with 11 bases between the two germline ends. The CDR3 runs to 14 residues. The CDR3 spells CASSKGTPQETQYF. The CDR3 DNA reads TGCGCCAGCAGCAAAGGGACTCCCCAAGAGACCCAGTACTTC.

This clone was counted only a few times. The chain couples TRBV28 to TRBJ1-3; D call uncertain. V was clipped by 6 bases and J by 0 bases, with 9 bases between them. The CDR3 runs to 14 residues. In germline, CDR1 is MDHEN, CDR2 SYDVKM. CDR3 loop: CASSSHGSGNTIYF. For the CDR3, the DNA is TGTGCCAGCAGCTCTCACGGCTCTGGAAACACCATATATTTT.

The CDR3 region is CASSLPPGGTRRDYGYTF. The CDR3 DNA reads TGTGCCAGCAGTTTACCTCCGGGGGGGACAAGACGGGACTATGGCTACACCTTC. The gene calls are TRBV28 and TRBJ1-2; the D gene is possibly TRBD1 (6 bases). Per germline, CDR1 MDHEN and CDR2 SYDVKM. The CDR3 runs 18 residues. V dropped 2 bases and J dropped 3 bases, with 22 bases sitting between them.

The J gene is TRBJ1-5, the V gene TRBV28; 10 bases map to TRBD1. Germline loops: CDR1 MDHEN, CDR2 SYDVKM. The V segment lost 6 bases and the J segment 6 bases; nucleotides outside the gene matches: 11. The CDR3 extends over 16 amino acids. The CDR3, as DNA: TGTGCCAGCAGGGGTTACCGGACAGGGGGGGGTCAGCCCCAGCATTTT. Its protein product is CASRGYRTGGGQPQHF. The full variable domain, rest sourced from reference TRBV28 and TRBJ1-5, is DVKVTQSSRYLVKRTGEKVFLECVQDMDHENMFWYRQDPGLGLRLIYFSYDVKMKEKGDIPEGYSVSREKKERFSLILESASTNQTSMYLCASRGYRTGGGQPQHFGDGTRLSIL.

The chain joins TRBV6-1 to TRBJ2-3, with TRBD2 matching over 7 bases. V shed 5 bases, J shed 2 bases, and the junction held 1 base outside the gene matches. In germline, CDR1 is MNHNS, CDR2 SASEGT. CDR3 length: 13 residues. The CDR3: CASSREDTDTQYF. The CDR3 DNA is TGTGCCAGCAGTCGGGAGGACACAGATACGCAGTATTTT.

In this sample, this clone turned up a few times. V and J are TRBV5-1 and TRBJ1-2; 10 nucleotides line up with TRBD1. Germline trimming cut 4 bases from V and 7 bases from J; bases unmatched to any gene: 7. Germline CDR1 reads SGHRS; CDR2 reads YFSETQ. The CDR3 extends over 14 amino acids. The CDR3 coding sequence is TGCGCCAGCAGCCCCGACAGGGGGCTGGGTGGCTACACCTTC. It translates to CASSPDRGLGGYTF.

In DNA form, the CDR3 reads TGTGCCAGCAGTGGACAGGGTCTCTATGGCTACACCTTC. It translates to CASSGQGLYGYTF. The V and J genes are TRBV6-1 and TRBJ1-2; 7 bases fit TRBD1. Germline V gene sequence: CDR1 MNHNS, CDR2 SASEGT. This CDR3 has 13 residues. V lost 4 bases to trimming and J lost 4 bases; unmatched junction nucleotides: 3.

The chain combines TRBV19 with TRBJ1-1; 7 bases fit TRBD1. The germline V gene has CDR1 LNHDA and CDR2 SQIVND (reference sequence). The CDR3 consists of 15 residues. With 7 bases clipped from V and 1 base from J, the junction kept 9 bases outside the gene matches. This chain's CDR3 is CASKTLDRSNTEAFF. The CDR3 coding sequence is TGTGCCAGTAAAACATTGGACAGGTCGAACACTGAAGCTTTCTTT.

The chain is built from TRBV10-3 and TRBJ1-1, with D possibly TRBD1 on 5 matching bases. The CDR3 has 13 amino acids. Germline loops: CDR1 ENHRY, CDR2 SYGVKD. Trimming stripped 6 bases from V and 2 bases from J, with 10 bases between. CDR3 DNA sequence: TGTGCCATCAGAGAGACAGCCAACACTGAAGCTTTCTTT. Its translation is CAIRETANTEAFF.

This clone was recorded a few times. This rearrangement joins TRBV28 to TRBJ1-2; D is unclear. This CDR3 comprises 12 residues. Germline CDR1 is MDHEN and CDR2 is SYDVKM. V was pared by 4 bases and J by 8 bases, with 11 bases between. As DNA, the CDR3 is TGTGCCAGCAGTTCCTTTATAGGGGGCTACACCTTC. Amino acid sequence: CASSSFIGGYTF.

V gene TRBV6-6 combines with J gene TRBJ1-3; 7 nucleotides agree with TRBD1. The trim removed 0 bases at V and 4 bases at J, leaving 3 bases unmatched. The CDR3 sequence is 15 residues long. CDR1 is MNHNY, CDR2 SVGAGI, per germline (reference sequence). CDR3 sequence (DNA): TGTGCCAGCAGTTACTCACCGGGACAGGGAAACACCATATATTTT. This gives the protein CASSYSPGQGNTIYF.

The chain has TRBV19 and TRBJ1-1; the match to TRBD1 covers 8 bases. J lost 5 bases, V lost 5 bases, and 7 bases had no gene match. The V gene's germline CDR1 is LNHDA and CDR2 SQIVND (reference sequence). The CDR3 consists of 14 residues. CDR3 coding DNA: TGTGCCAGTAGTGCCGGGACAGGACGAACTGAAGCTTTCTTT. As protein: CASSAGTGRTEAFF.

This clone has just a few counts. The chain has TRBV7-8 and TRBJ1-2, with D possibly TRBD1 on 5 matching bases. The CDR3 totals 14 residues. Germline V lookup: CDR1 SGHVS, CDR2 FQNEAQ. V was pared by 1 base and J by 8 bases, with 14 bases between. CDR3 region: CASSLGVAREGYTF. CDR3 nucleotides: TGTGCCAGCAGCTTAGGGGTCGCCAGGGAAGGCTACACCTTC.

The CDR3 nucleotides are TGCGCCAGCAGCTCAAGTAAGGGACTCTATGGCTACACCTTC. The encoded protein is CASSSSKGLYGYTF. The chain links TRBV5-1 to TRBJ1-2, with a weak D call TRBD1 (5 bases). CDR3 length: 14 residues. Trimming shortened V by 3 bases and J by 4 bases, and 13 bases separated the two germline ends. The germline V gene encodes CDR1 SGHRS and CDR2 YFSETQ. Full variable domain (missing parts from reference TRBV5-1 and TRBJ1-2): KAGVTQTPRYLIKTRGQQVTLSCSPISGHRSVSWYQQTPGQGLQFLFEYFSETQRNKGNFPGRFSGRQFSNSRSEMNVSTLELGDSALYLCASSSSKGLYGYTFGSGTRLTVV.

This chain uses TRBV11-2 with TRBJ2-1, with a weak D call TRBD2 (5 bases). Trimming stripped 1 base from V and 6 bases from J, with 13 bases between. CDR3 length: 15 amino acids. Looked up from germline, CDR1 is SGHAT and CDR2 is FQNNGV. The CDR3 nucleotides are TGTGCCAGCAGCTTAGCGGGCCGGGGTAGCAATGAGCAGTTCTTC. It encodes CASSLAGRGSNEQFF.

The gene calls are TRBV7-9 and TRBJ2-5; TRBD2 is a possible D gene (5 bases). The germline gives CDR1 SEHNR, CDR2 FQNEAQ (reference sequence). Trimming shortened V by 4 bases and J by 9 bases, and 15 bases separated the two germline ends. The CDR3 consists of 13 residues. The CDR3 here is CASSSSRLGAQYF. The CDR3 coding sequence is TGTGCCAGCAGCTCCAGCAGACTCGGGGCCCAGTACTTC.

This clone was seen once. This chain joins TRBV28 and TRBJ1-2, with 7 bases lining up with TRBD1. CDR3 length equals 12 residues. Per the germline V gene, CDR1 is MDHEN and CDR2 is SYDVKM. The trim removed 5 bases at V and 8 bases at J, leaving 5 bases unmatched. CDR3 sequence: CASSDRVGGYTF. DNA of the CDR3: TGTGCCAGCAGTGACAGGGTGGGGGGCTACACCTTC.

This rearrangement joins TRBV30 to TRBJ1-1; D call uncertain. Germline V CDR1 and CDR2: GTSNPN, SVGIG (reference sequence). Between the trimmed V and J ends, which lost 2 bases and 6 bases, there was a span of 13 bases. The CDR3 contains 13 residues. The CDR3 sequence is CAWSFLASSEAFF. CDR3 sequence (DNA): TGTGCCTGGAGTTTTTTGGCCAGCTCTGAAGCTTTCTTT. The full variable domain, rest sourced from reference TRBV30 and TRBJ1-1, is SQTIHQWPATLVQPVGSPLSLECTVEGTSNPNLYWYRQAAGRGLQLLFYSVGIGQISSEVPQNLSASRPQDRQFILSSKKLLLSDSGFYLCAWSFLASSEAFFGQGTRLTVV.

The chain is built from TRBV6-1 and TRBJ2-4; 7 positions match TRBD1. V shed 4 bases, J shed 5 bases, and the junction held 5 bases outside the gene matches. The CDR3 length is 14 residues. Germline V gives CDR1 MNHNS, CDR2 SASEGT. The CDR3, as DNA: TGTGCCAGCAGTGGCTGGGACAGCCAAAACATTCAGTACTTC. The encoded protein is CASSGWDSQNIQYF.

In its sample, this clone was seen a few times. The rearrangement links TRBV6-1 to TRBJ2-7, with D perhaps matching TRBD2 (7 bases). V lost 8 bases and J lost 2, with 13 bases in between. The germline V gene encodes CDR1 MNHNS and CDR2 SASEGT. This CDR3 has 13 amino acids. The DNA for the CDR3 is TGTGCCAGCGGGGGGGACACCGCCTACGAGCAGTACTTC. It encodes CASGGDTAYEQYF.

This clone was found a few times. The V call is TRBV5-1, the J call TRBJ1-3; D gene ambiguous. V was shortened by 4 bases and J by 0 bases, with 8 bases between the two germline ends. This CDR3 region has 14 residues. Germline V CDR1 and CDR2: SGHRS, YFSETQ. The CDR3 coding sequence is TGCGCCAGCAGCGTCGGGCCCTCTGGAAACACCATATATTTT. Translated, it gives CASSVGPSGNTIYF.

The chain employs TRBV6-6 and TRBJ1-1, with D unresolved. The CDR3 has 14 residues. The V gene lost 5 bases and the J gene lost 4 bases, with 14 bases spanning the gap. Germline loops: CDR1 MNHNY, CDR2 SVGAGI (reference sequence). CDR3 sequence: CASSKGSSGTEAFF. The CDR3 DNA follows: TGTGCCAGCAGTAAGGGATCCTCGGGCACTGAAGCTTTCTTT.

This chain connects TRBV28 to TRBJ1-4, with 8 bases fitting TRBD1. The CDR3 spans 14 residues. V was pared by 7 bases and J by 11 bases, with 12 bases of the junction left unmatched. CDR1 MDHEN and CDR2 SYDVKM come from the germline V gene. Here the CDR3 reads CASTPDRVLTKLFF. CDR3 DNA: TGTGCCAGCACCCCGGACAGGGTCCTAACTAAACTGTTTTTT.

The rearrangement links TRBV5-1 to TRBJ2-7; TRBD1 aligns across 9 bases. Per germline, CDR1 SGHRS and CDR2 YFSETQ. After removal of 9 bases from V and 6 bases from J, the junction contained 10 bases not matched to a gene. The CDR3 has 13 amino acids. Here the CDR3 reads CATGRQGDFEQYF. CDR3 nucleotides: TGCGCCACCGGGCGACAGGGGGATTTCGAGCAGTACTTC. The entire variable domain, with the rest obtained from reference TRBV5-1 and TRBJ2-7, is as follows: KAGVTQTPRYLIKTRGQQVTLSCSPISGHRSVSWYQQTPGQGLQFLFEYFSETQRNKGNFPGRFSGRQFSNSRSEMNVSTLELGDSALYLCATGRQGDFEQYFGPGTRLTVT.

This clone was found a few times. The gene calls are TRBV4-3 and TRBJ1-2; D uncertain. Germline-derived CDR1 and CDR2 are LGHNA and YSLEER. This CDR3 is 11 amino acids long. The V gene lost 4 bases and the J gene lost 5 bases, with 5 bases spanning the gap. CDR3 in DNA: TGCGCCAGCAGCCTCAATTATGGCTACACCTTC. Encoded protein: CASSLNYGYTF.

V gene TRBV7-2 combines with J gene TRBJ2-1; TRBD2 matches at 14 bases. Trimming took 5 bases from V and 5 from J; bases not matched to a gene: 2. The CDR3 sequence is 15 residues long. Germline V gene sequence: CDR1 SGHTA, CDR2 FQGNSA. CDR3 region: CASSKGLAGDNEQFF. Here the CDR3 DNA reads TGTGCCAGCAGCAAGGGACTAGCGGGGGACAATGAGCAGTTCTTC.